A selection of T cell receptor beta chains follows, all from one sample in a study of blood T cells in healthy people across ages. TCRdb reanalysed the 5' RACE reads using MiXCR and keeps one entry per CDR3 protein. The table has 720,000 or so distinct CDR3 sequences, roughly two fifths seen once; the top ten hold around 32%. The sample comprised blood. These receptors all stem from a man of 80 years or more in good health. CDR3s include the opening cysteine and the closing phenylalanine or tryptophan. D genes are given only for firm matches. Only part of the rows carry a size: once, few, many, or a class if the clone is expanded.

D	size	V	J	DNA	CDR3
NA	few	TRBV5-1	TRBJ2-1	TGCGCCAGCAGCTTGGCGGCTCTAAGCTCCTACAATGAGCAGTTCTTC	CASSLAALSSYNEQFF
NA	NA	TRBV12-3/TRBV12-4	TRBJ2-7	TGTGCCAGCAGTTTCCTAAGGGGGGCTGAATACGAGCAGTACTTC	CASSFLRGAEYEQYF
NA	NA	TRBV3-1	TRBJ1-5	TGTGCCAGCAGCCAAGGTATGGGGACGAATCAGCCCCAGCATTTT	CASSQGMGTNQPQHF
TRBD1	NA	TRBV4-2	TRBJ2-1	TGTGCCAGCAGCCAGAACAGGGGGCGGGTTGAGCAGTTCTTC	CASSQNRGRVEQFF
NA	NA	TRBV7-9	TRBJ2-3	TGTGCCTCAGCTCGAGACTCCAGCACAGATACGCAGTATTTT	CASARDSSTDTQYF
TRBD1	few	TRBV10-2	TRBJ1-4	TGCGCCAGCAGTGAGTCGATTCCGGGACAGGGATCGGGTGAAAAACTGTTTTTT	CASSESIPGQGSGEKLFF
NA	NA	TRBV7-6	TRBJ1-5	TGTGCCAGCAGCTTAGCGTTAGGGGATCAGCCCCAGCATTTT	CASSLALGDQPQHF
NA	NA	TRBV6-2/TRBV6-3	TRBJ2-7	TGCGCCAGCAACACCGGCGTAGGCGAGCAGTACTTC	CASNTGVGEQYF
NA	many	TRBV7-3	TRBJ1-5	TGTGCCAGCAGCCTTTGGAGGACGGATAGCAATCAGCCCCAGCATTTT	CASSLWRTDSNQPQHF
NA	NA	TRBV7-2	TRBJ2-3	TGTGCCAGCAGCCTGGGACGAGCGGGCCAGAATACGCAGTATTTT	CASSLGRAGQNTQYF
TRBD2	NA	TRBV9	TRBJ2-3	TGTGCCAGCAGCGTGGGAAATAGCGGGGCCACAGATACGCAGTATTTT	CASSVGNSGATDTQYF
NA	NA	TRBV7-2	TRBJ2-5	TGTGCCAGCAGCTTACCCACCAAAGAGACCCAGTACTTC	CASSLPTKETQYF
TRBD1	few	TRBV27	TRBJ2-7	TGTGCCAGCAGTTTTTACTTGGGAGGGACAGGGTTGAGCGAGCAGTACTTC	CASSFYLGGTGLSEQYF
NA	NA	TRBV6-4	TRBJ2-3	TGTGCCAGCAGTGACGGGGGGCACACAGATACGCAGTATTTT	CASSDGGHTDTQYF
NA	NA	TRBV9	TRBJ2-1	TGTGCCAGCAGCTCCCCCCCGGACGCTTACAATGAGCAGTTCTTC	CASSSPPDAYNEQFF
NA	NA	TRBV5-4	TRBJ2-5	TGTGCCAGCAGCCTCAGACTAGGAGAGGAGACCCAGTACTTC	CASSLRLGEETQYF
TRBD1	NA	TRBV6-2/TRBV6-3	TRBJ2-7	TGTGCCAGCAGCCGCCGGACAGGGGCCTACGGGCAGTACTTC	CASSRRTGAYGQYF
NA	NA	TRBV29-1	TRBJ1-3	TGCAGCGTTGCGAACACTGGAAACACCATATATTTT	CSVANTGNTIYF
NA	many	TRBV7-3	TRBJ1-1	TGTGCCAGCAGCCCTAGCCCAGGGGTAGGAACTGAAGCTTTCTTT	CASSPSPGVGTEAFF
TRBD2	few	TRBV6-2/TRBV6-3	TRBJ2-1	TGTGCCAGCAGTGCATTTGTTCTAGCGGCAAGCGGTAATGAGCAGTTCTTC	CASSAFVLAASGNEQFF
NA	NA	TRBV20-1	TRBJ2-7	TGCAGTGCTACCGGGGTCCCGACCTACGAGCAGTACTTC	CSATGVPTYEQYF
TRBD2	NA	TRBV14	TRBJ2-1	TGTGCCAGCAGCCTAACAAGGACTAGCGGTTCCTACGAGCAGTTCTTC	CASSLTRTSGSYEQFF
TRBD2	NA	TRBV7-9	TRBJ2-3	TGTGCCAGCAGCCGGGGGACTAGCGGGAGAGCAGATACGCAGTATTTT	CASSRGTSGRADTQYF
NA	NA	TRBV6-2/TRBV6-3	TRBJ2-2	TGTGCCAGCAGAACGGGAGTTTTCATCGGGGAGCTGTTTTTT	CASRTGVFIGELFF
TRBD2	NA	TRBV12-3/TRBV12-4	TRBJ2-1	TGTGCCAGCAGTTACGGGACTAGCGGTTTCAATGAGCAGTTCTTC	CASSYGTSGFNEQFF
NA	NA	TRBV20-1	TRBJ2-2	TGCAGTGCTAGAGATCTCCAGTTCCGAAGCACCGGGGAGCTGTTTTTT	CSARDLQFRSTGELFF
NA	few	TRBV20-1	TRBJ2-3	TGCAGTGCTCGTTGGGGGGCCAGCACAGATACGCAGTATTTT	CSARWGASTDTQYF
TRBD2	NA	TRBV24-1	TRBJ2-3	TGTGCCACCAGTGATTCGCAAGCGGGAGGGCCTGTAACAGATACGCAGTATTTT	CATSDSQAGGPVTDTQYF
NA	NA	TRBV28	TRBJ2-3	TGTGCCAGCAGTTTAAGAGGGAACGCGGATACGCAGTATTTT	CASSLRGNADTQYF
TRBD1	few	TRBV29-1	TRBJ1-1	TGCAGCGTCCTGACAGGGGGGAACACTGAAGCTTTCTTT	CSVLTGGNTEAFF
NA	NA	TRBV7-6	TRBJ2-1	TGTGCCAGCAGCCTCCGGGGTAAAGGCTCCTACAATGAGCAGTTCTTC	CASSLRGKGSYNEQFF
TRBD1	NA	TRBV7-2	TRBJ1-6	TGTGCCAGCAGCCGCCAGGGACAGGTCGGCAATTCACCCCTCCACTTT	CASSRQGQVGNSPLHF
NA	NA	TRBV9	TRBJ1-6	TGTGCCAGCAGCTCCTCTTGGTCAGGGCTTAATTCACCCCTCCACTTT	CASSSSWSGLNSPLHF
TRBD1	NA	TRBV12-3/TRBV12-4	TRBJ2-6	TGTGCCAGCAGTTCCGGACAGGGAAGGTCCGGGGCCAACGTCCTGACTTTC	CASSSGQGRSGANVLTF
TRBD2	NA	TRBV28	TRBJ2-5	TGTGCCAGCAGGATAATAGCGGGAGGTCCCGAGACCCAGTACTTC	CASRIIAGGPETQYF
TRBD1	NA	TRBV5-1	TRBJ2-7	TGCGCCAGCAGACTCCCGGGACAGGGGACCTACGAGCAGTACTTC	CASRLPGQGTYEQYF
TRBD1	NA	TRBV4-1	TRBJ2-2	TGCGCCAGCAGCTACGACAGGGTTCGGAACACCGGGGAGCTGTTTTTT	CASSYDRVRNTGELFF
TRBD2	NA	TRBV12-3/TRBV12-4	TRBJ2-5	TGTGCCAGCAGACTAGGACTAGCGGTTGGAGAGACCCAGTACTTC	CASRLGLAVGETQYF
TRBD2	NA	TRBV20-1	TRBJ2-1	TGCAGTGCCACGGGGGGGGGTCTTCGAAATGAGCAGTTCTTC	CSATGGGLRNEQFF